This T cell receptor (beta chain) is drawn from a study of blood T cell repertoires in COVID-19. About the research overall: COVID-19 samples from acute and convalescent phases originated in the United States, Italy and Spain. Sample material is recorded as cDNA or gDNA derived from T cells, B-cell-depleted T cells, or PBMCs.

Per the original methods: Amplification from reference gene primers served as the basis for estimated nucleated cell counts. Using immunoSEQ multiplex PCR, the repertoire was profiled, and TCRdb retains in-frame clones only, with some absent. The V and J calls and the clone size are those of that table, but D and trimming were determined from the DNA. The sample contains around 19,000 clones, approximately 90% of which appear only once. The length of the CDR3 is 15 residues. V shed 2 bases and J 8 bases; nucleotides not matched to a gene: 7. From germline, CDR1 is MGHDK and CDR2 SYGVNS. This receptor was identified in an older woman with active COVID-19. The J gene is TRBJ1-2, the V gene TRBV25-1, with TRBD1 matching 11 bases. Input material: peripheral blood. CDR3 residues: CASSEGGQGAEGYTF. Written as DNA, the CDR3 is TGTGCCAGCAGTGAAGGCGGACAGGGGGCTGAAGGCTACACCTTC.